The present entry profiles one TCR beta chain with its context. Some clones are missing from TCRdb's copy, which holds only in-frame ones; the method was immunoSEQ multiplex PCR. This sample has some 250,000 clones, with about 90% found just once. Categorization into cohorts depended on clinical history that participants reported. CDR3 length: 11 amino acids. V lost 3 bases and J lost 3, with 5 bases in between. Germline assignment: CDR1 DFQATT and CDR2 SNEGSKA (reference sequence). This entry belongs to a study of blood T cell repertoires in COVID-19. This chain uses TRBV20-1 with TRBJ1-2; D not resolved. The specimen was PBMCs or T cells enriched from blood (not recorded which). This clonotype originated in a woman between 25 and 40 years old with acute COVID-19. CDR3 bases: TGCAGTGCTAGTCGGGACTATGGCTACACCTTC. Translated: CSASRDYGYTF.